This T cell receptor (beta chain) appears in the sequencing data of a study of blood T cell repertoires in COVID-19. Whole-study context: The study drew acute and convalescent COVID-19 samples from the United States, Italy and Spain. From T cells, B-cell-depleted T cells, or PBMCs came the material, which was cDNA or gDNA.

Authors' data handling: Amplification with reference gene primers provided the estimates of nucleated cell counts. Sequencing used immunoSEQ multiplex PCR; TCRdb keeps in-frame clones, though not all of them. V and J calls and clone size are those listed in that table; D and trimming were worked out from the DNA. Among around 300,000 clones listed, 70% to 90% were seen once. This CDR3 is 15 amino acids long. V lost 1 base and J lost 0, with 7 bases in between. Germline loops: CDR1 SGHTA, CDR2 FQGNSA. Concerning this clone: Other nucleotide sequences from this sample produce the same CDR3.

The chain couples TRBV7-2 to TRBJ2-1, with D maybe TRBD1 (5 bases). The sequenced sample consisted of peripheral blood. The receptor comes from a woman in her forties with acute or convalescent COVID-19. In DNA form, the CDR3 reads TGTGCCAGCAGCTTAGGGCAGGGCTCCTACAATGAGCAGTTCTTC. Protein product: CASSLGQGSYNEQFF.